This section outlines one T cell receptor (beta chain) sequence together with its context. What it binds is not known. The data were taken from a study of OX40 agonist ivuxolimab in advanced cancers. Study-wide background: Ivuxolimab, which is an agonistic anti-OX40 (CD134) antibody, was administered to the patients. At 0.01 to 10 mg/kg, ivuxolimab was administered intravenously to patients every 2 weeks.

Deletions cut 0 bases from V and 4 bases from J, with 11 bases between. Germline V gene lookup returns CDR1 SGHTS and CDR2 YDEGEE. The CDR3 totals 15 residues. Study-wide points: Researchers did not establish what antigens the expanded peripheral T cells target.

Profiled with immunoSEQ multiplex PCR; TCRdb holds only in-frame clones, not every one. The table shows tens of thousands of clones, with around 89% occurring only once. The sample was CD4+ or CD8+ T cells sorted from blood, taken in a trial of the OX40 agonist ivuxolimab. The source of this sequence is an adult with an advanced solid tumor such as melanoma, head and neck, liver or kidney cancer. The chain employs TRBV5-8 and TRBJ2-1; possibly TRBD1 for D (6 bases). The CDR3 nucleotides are TGTGCCAGCAGCTTGGTCAGACAGGTGTACAATGAGCAGTTCTTC. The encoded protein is CASSLVRQVYNEQFF. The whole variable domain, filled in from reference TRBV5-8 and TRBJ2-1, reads EAGVTQSPTHLIKTRGQQATLRCSPISGHTSVYWYQQALGLGLQFLLWYDEGEERNRGNFPPRFSGRQFPNYSSELNVNALELEDSALYLCASSLVRQVYNEQFFGPGTRLTVL.